The 32 T cell receptor beta chains below were found in one sample sequenced in a study of cytomegalovirus exposure and HLA in healthy donors (TCRdb year 2017). Libraries were constructed by the immunoSEQ multiplex PCR assay. A mixture of 60 forward primers for TCR Vbeta segments and 13 reverse primers for TCR Jbeta segments was used in the multiplex PCR. Drawn from immuneACCESS, this table holds only the in-frame rearrangements with V and J called that TCRdb kept. Clones are partly lost; checked studies trace under half to an unresolved V gene and leave the rest unexplained. This specimen's table enumerates about 140,000 clones. The leading ten clones occupy approximately 2% of the sample. The sample comprised PBMCs. The receptors derive from a woman under 30 in good health and CMV-seronegative.

J is TRBJ2-1 and V is TRBV5-1, with 9 bases lining up with TRBD2. V was pared by 1 base and J by 1 base, with 9 bases of the junction left unmatched. CDR3 length: 18 residues. CDR1 is SGHRS, CDR2 YFSETQ, per germline. The CDR3 loop reads CASSLRVAGGRSYNEQFF. Written as DNA, the CDR3 is TGCGCCAGCAGCTTGCGGGTGGCGGGAGGGCGTTCCTACAATGAGCAGTTCTTC.

This chain connects TRBV6-5 to TRBJ2-5; D is undetermined. The CDR3 extends over 16 amino acids. Germline V CDR1 and CDR2: MNHEY, SVGAGI. V was clipped by 1 base and J by 1 base, with 13 bases between them. The CDR3 bases are TGTGCCAGCAGTTACTTCGCCCCCTATAGCCAAGAGACCCAGTACTTC. This codes for CASSYFAPYSQETQYF.

This chain uses TRBV7-3 with TRBJ1-1, with D hard to call. V was trimmed by 3 bases and J by 2 bases, leaving 7 bases between them. This CDR3 region has 13 residues. CDR1 SGHTA and CDR2 FQGTGA come from the germline V gene. This CDR3 reads CASSLTPNTEAFF. CDR3 nucleotides: TGTGCCAGCAGCTTGACACCTAACACTGAAGCTTTCTTT.

The V and J genes are TRBV7-2 and TRBJ1-2, with D possibly TRBD1 on 6 matching bases. The CDR3 loop spans 13 amino acids. V was cut by 3 bases and J by 8 bases, with 13 bases left in between. The germline V gene has CDR1 SGHTA and CDR2 FQGNSA. CDR3: CASSLISGEGYTF. CDR3 nucleotides: TGTGCCAGCAGCTTGATCTCAGGGGAGGGCTACACCTTC.

The gene calls are TRBV7-3 and TRBJ2-2; TRBD2 matches at 8 bases. The CDR3 totals 15 residues. Germline assignment: CDR1 SGHTA and CDR2 FQGTGA. The ends lost 5 bases at V and 7 bases at J; junction bases unmatched: 9. The CDR3 here is CASSPGSGSFGELFF. The DNA for the CDR3 is TGTGCCAGCAGCCCGGGGAGCGGGAGTTTCGGGGAGCTGTTTTTT.

V usage is TRBV27 and J usage is TRBJ2-7; the match to TRBD1 covers 9 bases. V was clipped by 6 bases and J by 5 bases; unmatched bases: 8. The germline V gene encodes CDR1 MNHEY and CDR2 SMNVEV (reference sequence). The CDR3 runs 14 residues. DNA of the CDR3: TGTGCCAGCAGGCGGACAGGGGTGTCGAACGAGCAGTACTTC. Translated, it gives CASRRTGVSNEQYF.

The V call is TRBV6-1, the J call TRBJ2-3, with D possibly matching TRBD1 (7 bases). V was shortened by 2 bases and J by 0 bases, with 12 bases between the two germline ends. This CDR3 region has 16 residues. The germline CDR1 and CDR2 sequences are MNHNS and SASEGT. CDR3 DNA sequence: TGTGCCAGCAGTGAATCCCAGGGGGGTAGCACAGATACGCAGTATTTT. Protein sequence: CASSESQGGSTDTQYF.

The chain has TRBV9 and TRBJ2-2; 10 positions agree with TRBD1. The length of the CDR3 is 16 residues. The trim removed 4 bases at V and 3 bases at J, leaving 6 bases unmatched. Germline CDR1 and CDR2: SGDLS and YYNGEE. In nucleotides, the CDR3 is TGTGCCAGCAGCCACACCGGACAGGGGGACACCGGGGAGCTGTTTTTT. Translating gives CASSHTGQGDTGELFF.

The chain has TRBV5-1 and TRBJ2-4, with TRBD1 matching 9 bases. The CDR3 runs 16 residues. The V segment lost 1 base and the J segment 6 bases; nucleotides outside the gene matches: 8. Germline CDR1 SGHRS, CDR2 YFSETQ. The CDR3 DNA sequence: TGCGCCAGCAGCTTGAAAACAGGGACAGGGATAAACATTCAGTACTTC. It codes for CASSLKTGTGINIQYF.

V is TRBV28 and J is TRBJ2-1; 9 nucleotides align to TRBD2. Trimming took 6 bases from V and 6 from J; bases not matched to a gene: 9. This CDR3 comprises 15 residues. Germline loops: CDR1 MDHEN, CDR2 SYDVKM. CDR3 protein: CASRRGGSGSNEQFF. As DNA, the CDR3 is TGTGCCAGCAGGCGCGGGGGTAGCGGGAGCAATGAGCAGTTCTTC.

The V and J genes are TRBV4-1 and TRBJ1-1; D is perhaps TRBD1 (5 bases). Deletions cut 4 bases from V and 4 bases from J, with 16 bases between. This CDR3 has 15 amino acids. The V gene's germline CDR1 is MGHRA and CDR2 YSYEKL. In DNA form, the CDR3 reads TGCGCCAGCAGCCCTACTCCAGGGTTGAGCACTGAAGCTTTCTTT. Encoded protein: CASSPTPGLSTEAFF.

The chain links TRBV7-9 to TRBJ1-5; unclear D gene. The CDR3 consists of 14 residues. Germline V lookup: CDR1 SEHNR, CDR2 FQNEAQ (reference sequence). V gave up 5 bases and J gave up 5 bases, with 13 bases separating them. This chain's CDR3 is CASSHGPRDQPQHF. CDR3 in DNA: TGTGCCAGCAGCCATGGACCGAGGGATCAGCCCCAGCATTTT. The whole variable domain, filled in from reference TRBV7-9 and TRBJ1-5, reads DTGVSQNPRHKITKRGQNVTFRCDPISEHNRLYWYRQTLGQGPEFLTYFQNEAQLEKSRLLSDRFSAERPKGSFSTLEIQRTEQGDSAMYLCASSHGPRDQPQHFGDGTRLSIL.

The rearrangement links TRBV5-4 to TRBJ2-1, with 13 positions matching TRBD2. Per germline, CDR1 SGHNT and CDR2 YYREEE (reference sequence). The V segment lost 3 bases and the J segment 9 bases; nucleotides outside the gene matches: 9. The CDR3 covers 16 residues. The CDR3 DNA sequence: TGTGCCAGCAGCTCTTCCCTACTAGCGGGAGGGGTTGAGCAGTTCTTC. As protein: CASSSSLLAGGVEQFF.

The chain combines TRBV7-7 with TRBJ2-5; tentatively, D is TRBD1 (5 bases). V was shortened by 2 bases and J by 4 bases, with 14 bases between the two germline ends. The germline V gene has CDR1 SSHAT and CDR2 FNYEAQ (reference sequence). The CDR3 covers 15 residues. The CDR3 loop reads CASSLFGGAAETQYF. The CDR3 coding sequence is TGTGCCAGCAGCTTATTTGGTGGGGCAGCAGAGACCCAGTACTTC.

CDR3 DNA: TGCGCCAGCAGCTTCGGGACAGGGTGGGTTTCTGGGGCCAACGTCCTGACTTTC. Protein product: CASSFGTGWVSGANVLTF. The chain uses TRBV5-1 and TRBJ2-6; TRBD1 matches 9 bases. The CDR3 runs to 18 residues. The germline V gene has CDR1 SGHRS and CDR2 YFSETQ. J was trimmed by 1 base and V by 2 bases; bases with no gene match: 7. Full variable domain (rest looked up from reference TRBV5-1 and TRBJ2-6): KAGVTQTPRYLIKTRGQQVTLSCSPISGHRSVSWYQQTPGQGLQFLFEYFSETQRNKGNFPGRFSGRQFSNSRSEMNVSTLELGDSALYLCASSFGTGWVSGANVLTFGAGSRLTVL.

This chain connects TRBV5-5 to TRBJ2-4; 9 bases match TRBD2. V lost 0 bases to trimming and J lost 5 bases; unmatched junction nucleotides: 3. Germline values: CDR1 SGHKS, CDR2 YYEKEE (reference sequence). This CDR3 comprises 15 residues. The CDR3 nucleotides read TGTGCCAGCAGCTTGGGGACTAGCGTACAAAACATTCAGTACTTC. It is translated as CASSLGTSVQNIQYF.

This chain connects TRBV27 to TRBJ2-1; TRBD2 matches at 11 bases. The CDR3 is 13 residues long. Germline CDR1 and CDR2: MNHEY and SMNVEV (reference sequence). The J segment lost 9 bases and the V segment lost 6 bases, leaving 4 bases of the junction unmatched. CDR3 residues: CASRIAGGSEQFF. Written as DNA, the CDR3 is TGTGCCAGCAGGATAGCGGGAGGGTCTGAGCAGTTCTTC.

This chain uses TRBV5-1 with TRBJ1-5; 12 bases are a match to TRBD1. Germline CDR1 reads SGHRS; CDR2 reads YFSETQ. This CDR3 comprises 15 residues. With V trimmed by 4 bases and J by 6 bases, 5 bases remained unmatched. In nucleotides, the CDR3 is TGCGCCAGCAGCCCGGGACAGGGGGCGAGTCAGCCCCAGCATTTT. Protein product: CASSPGQGASQPQHF.

CDR3 bases: TGTGCCAGCAGTCCCCAGCGGGACTCTGGGGCCAACGTCCTGACTTTC. The encoded protein is CASSPQRDSGANVLTF. The rearrangement links TRBV5-4 to TRBJ2-6, with 7 positions matching TRBD2. From germline, CDR1 is SGHNT and CDR2 YYREEE (reference sequence). The CDR3 has 16 amino acids. Trimming at V came to 5 bases and at J to 0 bases, leaving 5 bases not matched to a gene.

This chain uses TRBV4-1 with TRBJ2-5; D may be TRBD2 (5 bases). Per the germline V gene, CDR1 is MGHRA and CDR2 is YSYEKL. V lost 3 bases to trimming and J lost 0 bases, with 11 bases between them. CDR3 length: 15 residues. In DNA, the CDR3 is TGCGCCAGCAGCCAGGGAGATAAGAACCAAGAGACCCAGTACTTC. It encodes CASSQGDKNQETQYF.

The chain joins TRBV5-4 to TRBJ2-5, with TRBD1 identical over 9 bases. Germline trimming cut 2 bases from V and 0 bases from J; bases unmatched to any gene: 8. The length of the CDR3 is 17 residues. The germline V gene encodes CDR1 SGHNT and CDR2 YYREEE (reference sequence). The CDR3 nucleotides are TGTGCCAGCAGCTTCCGGACAGGGGTCCTGTACCAAGAGACCCAGTACTTC. Its translation is CASSFRTGVLYQETQYF.

This chain uses TRBV6-1 with TRBJ2-7, with TRBD2 matching 14 bases. J was trimmed by 1 base and V by 1 base; bases with no gene match: 0. Germline V gives CDR1 MNHNS, CDR2 SASEGT. The CDR3 spans 16 residues. CDR3 DNA: TGTGCCAGCAGTGAAGGACTAGCGGGAGGGTCCTACGAGCAGTACTTC. It specifies CASSEGLAGGSYEQYF.

This chain uses TRBV7-8 with TRBJ2-2, with 8 bases that match TRBD2. Losses at the gene ends were 2 bases for V and 7 bases for J; bases not matched to a gene: 12. This CDR3 has 17 amino acids. CDR1 and CDR2 from the germline V gene are SGHVS and FQNEAQ. The chain's CDR3 is CASSLYRYPGLGGELFF. In DNA, the CDR3 is TGTGCCAGCAGCTTATACAGATACCCGGGACTAGGCGGGGAGCTGTTTTTT.

The V call is TRBV19, the J call TRBJ2-7; tentatively, D is TRBD1 (6 bases). The V end was cut by 4 bases, the J end by 7 bases, with 11 bases between. Germline CDR1 and CDR2: LNHDA and SQIVND (reference sequence). The CDR3 covers 12 residues. The CDR3 nucleotides are TGTGCCAGTAGTAGGAACAGGGTTGAGCAGTACGTC. Translating it yields CASSRNRVEQYV.

The chain links TRBV10-3 to TRBJ2-5, with D maybe TRBD2 (5 bases). The germline V and J ends were trimmed by 2 bases and 9 bases, with 13 bases remaining between them. The CDR3 length is 13 residues. CDR1 is ENHRY, CDR2 SYGVKD, per germline. The CDR3 DNA follows: TGTGCCATCAGTGAGCGGGAACCTACGGCCCAGTACTTC. Its protein is CAISEREPTAQYF.

The genes are TRBV5-1 and TRBJ2-3; TRBD2 agrees at 11 bases. Trimming at V came to 1 base and at J to 2 bases, leaving 6 bases not matched to a gene. The length of the CDR3 is 17 residues. The germline V gene has CDR1 SGHRS and CDR2 YFSETQ. The DNA for the CDR3 is TGCGCCAGCAGCTTGTCCCCGACTAGCGGGGACACAGATACGCAGTATTTT. Translation gives CASSLSPTSGDTDTQYF.

The chain uses TRBV27 and TRBJ2-7; TRBD2 aligns across 9 bases. This CDR3 spans 15 amino acids. Germline values: CDR1 MNHEY, CDR2 SMNVEV (reference sequence). Losses at the gene ends were 5 bases for V and 0 bases for J; bases not matched to a gene: 5. The DNA for the CDR3 is TGTGCCAGCAGTAATTCGACTAGCGGCTCCTACGAGCAGTACTTC. Its translation is CASSNSTSGSYEQYF.

The rearrangement joins TRBV6-6 to TRBJ2-7, with TRBD1 as a possible D gene (5 bases). Looked up from germline, CDR1 is MNHNY and CDR2 is SVGAGI (reference sequence). V lost 5 bases and J lost 9, with 14 bases in between. This CDR3 contains 12 residues. The CDR3 here is CASSPQGDRQYV. The DNA for the CDR3 is TGTGCCAGCAGTCCCCAAGGGGATAGGCAGTACGTC.

The chain combines TRBV27 with TRBJ2-2; 8 nucleotides match TRBD2. The V gene's germline CDR1 is MNHEY and CDR2 SMNVEV (reference sequence). With 2 bases clipped from V and 3 bases from J, the junction kept 5 bases outside the gene matches. This CDR3 has 16 residues. As DNA, the CDR3 is TGTGCCAGCAGTTTAATCGCTAGCGGGCACACCGGGGAGCTGTTTTTT. Protein product: CASSLIASGHTGELFF.

The V call is TRBV7-3, the J call TRBJ2-1; D not certain. CDR1 and CDR2 from the germline V gene are SGHTA and FQGTGA. This CDR3 has 14 residues. Trimming shortened V by 1 base and J by 8 bases, and 12 bases separated the two germline ends. The CDR3 sequence is CASSLSAAVDEQFF. CDR3 DNA: TGTGCCAGCAGCTTAAGTGCGGCGGTCGATGAGCAGTTCTTC.

This chain's CDR3 is CASRRGQGEQYF. In nucleotides, the CDR3 is TGTGCCAGCAGGAGGGGACAAGGCGAGCAGTACTTC. The chain has TRBV6-6 and TRBJ2-7, with a weak D call TRBD1 (6 bases). The CDR3 sequence is 12 residues long. Germline CDR1 is MNHNY and CDR2 is SVGAGI (reference sequence). Trimming removed 6 bases at V and 6 bases at J, with 12 bases between.

The gene calls are TRBV9 and TRBJ2-1; 8 nucleotides line up with TRBD2. The V gene end was trimmed by 3 bases and the J gene end by 2 bases; junction bases not matched to a gene: 1. This CDR3 spans 14 amino acids. The V gene's germline CDR1 is SGDLS and CDR2 YYNGEE. The CDR3 loop is CASSAGGTYNEQFF. CDR3 coding DNA: TGTGCCAGCAGCGCGGGAGGGACCTACAATGAGCAGTTCTTC. Full variable domain (remainder filled in from reference TRBV9 and TRBJ2-1): DSGVTQTPKHLITATGQRVTLRCSPRSGDLSVYWYQQSLDQGLQFLIQYYNGEERAKGNILERFSAQQFPDLHSELNLSSLELGDSALYFCASSAGGTYNEQFFGPGTRLTVL.